The 22 T cell receptor beta chains below all came from one sample that was sequenced in a study of control samples from healthy donors and cancer patients. Sequenced by immunoSEQ multiplex PCR; TCRdb stores in-frame clones only, minus some. The sample contains 40,000 or so clones, around 83% of which appear only once. The sequencing input was PBMCs. These receptors all stem from an older woman with lung cancer.

This clone was seen a few times. The CDR3 here is CASSYSGYQETQYF. The DNA of the CDR3 is TGTGCCAGCAGTTACTCGGGGTACCAAGAGACCCAGTACTTC. This chain links TRBV6-5 with TRBJ2-5, with unresolved D. Germline V gives CDR1 MNHEY, CDR2 SVGAGI. The V end was cut by 0 bases, the J end by 0 bases, with 5 bases between. The CDR3 extends over 14 amino acids.

This sequence joins TRBV5-1 and TRBJ1-2, with 7 bases matching TRBD1. The CDR3 has 13 amino acids. The V and J ends lost 3 bases and 8 bases, in that order; junction bases with no gene match: 7. Germline assignment: CDR1 SGHRS and CDR2 YFSETQ. The CDR3: CASSSLPGQGYTF. The CDR3 nucleotides are TGCGCCAGCAGCTCCCTTCCGGGACAGGGCTACACCTTC.

V and J are TRBV19 and TRBJ2-1; D remains ambiguous. Germline V gives CDR1 LNHDA, CDR2 SQIVND (reference sequence). The CDR3 runs to 13 residues. V lost 5 bases to trimming and J lost 12 bases, with 17 bases between them. CDR3 in amino acids: CASSPGSIVGQFF. CDR3 nucleotides: TGTGCCAGTAGTCCCGGATCAATAGTAGGGCAGTTCTTC. The complete variable domain, with remaining parts taken from reference TRBV19 and TRBJ2-1, reads DGGITQSPKYLFRKEGQNVTLSCEQNLNHDAMYWYRQDPGQGLRLIYYSQIVNDFQKGDIAEGYSVSREKKESFPLTVTSAQKNPTAFYLCASSPGSIVGQFFGPGTRLTVL.

The V call is TRBV5-1, the J call TRBJ2-3, with a possible D match to TRBD2 (5 bases). The CDR3 loop spans 15 amino acids. The germline V gene encodes CDR1 SGHRS and CDR2 YFSETQ. The V gene lost 0 bases and the J gene lost 3 bases, with 11 bases spanning the gap. The CDR3 spells CASSLAQSGTDTQYF. CDR3 sequence (DNA): TGCGCCAGCAGCTTGGCACAGTCGGGGACAGATACGCAGTATTTT.

The chain employs TRBV7-3 and TRBJ2-7; TRBD2 is a possible D gene (5 bases). Trimming cost V 5 bases and J 5 bases, with 13 bases left between them. The V gene's germline CDR1 is SGHTA and CDR2 FQGTGA. The CDR3 extends over 13 amino acids. CDR3 sequence (DNA): TGTGCCAGCAGCAGTCCGGGGAGTGACGAGCAGTACTTC. It yields the protein CASSSPGSDEQYF.

The genes are TRBV5-1 and TRBJ2-3; TRBD1 matches 7 bases. Germline CDR1 is SGHRS and CDR2 is YFSETQ. Trimming at V came to 6 bases and at J to 0 bases, leaving 7 bases not matched to a gene. This CDR3 spans 15 amino acids. In DNA form, the CDR3 reads TGCGCCAGCACCCTTCAGGGGGTAAGCACAGATACGCAGTATTTT. Translated: CASTLQGVSTDTQYF. Combining the CDR3 with reference TRBV5-1 and TRBJ2-3 gives the whole variable domain KAGVTQTPRYLIKTRGQQVTLSCSPISGHRSVSWYQQTPGQGLQFLFEYFSETQRNKGNFPGRFSGRQFSNSRSEMNVSTLELGDSALYLCASTLQGVSTDTQYFGPGTRLTVL.

This rearrangement joins TRBV5-1 to TRBJ2-7; no definite D call. The length of the CDR3 is 13 residues. Germline CDR1 is SGHRS and CDR2 is YFSETQ. Between the trimmed V and J ends, which lost 0 bases and 4 bases, there was a span of 8 bases. The CDR3 coding sequence is TGCGCCAGCAGCTTGGTAGGGCGGTACGAGCAGTACTTC. As protein: CASSLVGRYEQYF.

The J gene is TRBJ1-3, the V gene TRBV5-1; D gene uncertain. From germline, CDR1 is SGHRS and CDR2 YFSETQ. Deletions cut 4 bases from V and 0 bases from J, with 8 bases between. The CDR3 loop spans 14 amino acids. The CDR3 spells CASSAESSGNTIYF. The DNA for the CDR3 is TGCGCCAGCAGCGCGGAGAGCTCTGGAAACACCATATATTTT.

The rearrangement joins TRBV27 to TRBJ1-5; 8 bases map to TRBD1. The CDR3 length is 16 residues. V gave up 6 bases and J gave up 6 bases; unmatched junction bases: 13. In germline, CDR1 is MNHEY, CDR2 SMNVEV (reference sequence). The CDR3 loop reads CASRQSAGQGGQPQHF. The CDR3 nucleotides are TGTGCCAGCAGGCAGAGCGCCGGACAGGGAGGTCAGCCCCAGCATTTT.

The rearrangement joins TRBV9 to TRBJ1-6; D unclear. V was shortened by 0 bases and J by 10 bases, with 11 bases between the two germline ends. This CDR3 comprises 14 residues. Germline V gene lookup returns CDR1 SGDLS and CDR2 YYNGEE. This CDR3 is CASSVEGLRSPLHF. DNA of the CDR3: TGTGCCAGCAGCGTAGAGGGTCTCCGGTCACCCCTCCACTTT.

The gene calls are TRBV18 and TRBJ1-1; 12 bases line up with TRBD1. Trimming removed 4 bases from V and 0 bases from J; junction bases left unmatched: 3. Germline CDR1 and CDR2: KGHSH and LQKENI. The CDR3 loop spans 16 amino acids. In DNA form, the CDR3 reads TGTGCCAGCTCACGGGGACAGGGGGCTCTGAACACTGAAGCTTTCTTT. It is translated as CASSRGQGALNTEAFF.

The chain carries TRBV2 and TRBJ2-7; a possible D gene is TRBD2 (5 bases). The CDR3 runs to 12 residues. Germline lookup yields CDR1 SNHLY and CDR2 FYNNEI. Trimming took off 1 base at V and 8 bases at J, with 9 bases between the two ends. This CDR3 is CASSEETNKQYF. The CDR3 DNA sequence: TGTGCCAGCAGTGAAGAGACTAACAAGCAGTACTTC. The full variable domain, completed using reference TRBV2 and TRBJ2-7, is EPEVTQTPSHQVTQMGQEVILRCVPISNHLYFYWYRQILGQKVEFLVSFYNNEISEKSEIFDDQFSVERPDGSNFTLKIRSTKLEDSAMYFCASSEETNKQYFGPGTRLTVT.

The genes are TRBV2 and TRBJ2-5; 10 positions match TRBD2. V was pared by 5 bases and J by 2 bases, with 5 bases of the junction left unmatched. Germline values: CDR1 SNHLY, CDR2 FYNNEI. This CDR3 comprises 15 residues. The CDR3 spells CASSPRTSGQETQYF. As DNA, the CDR3 is TGTGCCAGCAGTCCCCGGACTAGCGGTCAAGAGACCCAGTACTTC.

The V gene is TRBV3-1 (or the pseudogene TRBV3-2), the J gene TRBJ1-2; the match to TRBD1 covers 7 bases. J gave up 4 bases and V 2 bases, and 7 bases lay outside the gene matches. The CDR3 extends over 15 amino acids. Germline CDR1 is LGHDT and CDR2 is YNNKEL (reference sequence). The CDR3 DNA reads TGTGCCAGCAGCCAATCCAGGGGGTACGGCTATGGCTACACCTTC. Protein: CASSQSRGYGYGYTF.

This clone is medium-sized. The chain couples TRBV5-4 to TRBJ1-2; weak D call: TRBD1 (6 bases). Germline-derived CDR1 and CDR2 are SGHNT and YYREEE (reference sequence). The CDR3 is 15 residues long. V was cut by 0 bases and J by 4 bases, with 13 bases left in between. The CDR3 DNA sequence: TGTGCCAGCAGCTTGGGCGGGGGCGCAGGCTATGGCTACACCTTC. Amino acids: CASSLGGGAGYGYTF.

The V gene is TRBV4-3, the J gene TRBJ1-1; D is ambiguous. The V gene's germline CDR1 is LGHNA and CDR2 YSLEER. Trimming removed 0 bases from V and 1 base from J, with 6 bases in between. CDR3 length equals 14 residues. CDR3 protein: CASSQEPGNTEAFF. CDR3 DNA: TGCGCCAGCAGCCAAGAGCCCGGGAACACTGAAGCTTTCTTT.

V gene TRBV6-5 combines with J gene TRBJ1-2, with D uncertain. Between the trimmed V and J ends, which lost 6 bases and 6 bases, there was a span of 17 bases. Germline loops: CDR1 MNHEY, CDR2 SVGAGI. This CDR3 has 14 amino acids. This chain's CDR3 is CASRRGSQDNGYTF. As DNA, the CDR3 is TGTGCCAGCAGGAGAGGGAGTCAGGATAATGGCTACACCTTC.

This clone was detected once. This chain links TRBV7-9 with TRBJ2-7, with 7 bases identical to TRBD1. With 2 bases clipped from V and 6 bases from J, the junction kept 7 bases outside the gene matches. Germline values: CDR1 SEHNR, CDR2 FQNEAQ (reference sequence). This CDR3 has 14 residues. As DNA, the CDR3 is TGTGCCAGCAGCTTAAACAGGGGAGAGGGCGAGCAGTACTTC. Translating gives CASSLNRGEGEQYF.

This clone appeared a few times. The chain is built from TRBV12-3 or TRBV12-4 and TRBJ1-1; tentative D call: TRBD1 (5 bases). Trimming took off 3 bases at V and 10 bases at J, with 15 bases between the two ends. The CDR3 contains 13 residues. The CDR3 is CASSLIGPQGAFF. The CDR3 DNA follows: TGTGCCAGCAGTTTGATCGGCCCCCAGGGAGCTTTCTTT.

The chain is built from TRBV3-1 (or the pseudogene TRBV3-2) and TRBJ1-5; 10 bases align to TRBD1. The length of the CDR3 is 15 residues. V shed 4 bases, J shed 7 bases, and the junction held 7 bases outside the gene matches. The germline V gene has CDR1 LGHDT and CDR2 YNNKEL (reference sequence). The CDR3 protein is CASSLGQGNHQPQHF. The CDR3 nucleotides read TGTGCCAGCAGCCTGGGACAGGGGAACCACCAGCCCCAGCATTTT.

The chain links TRBV6-5 to TRBJ1-3, with 8 bases fitting TRBD1. V trimming: 8 bases; J trimming: 0 bases; junction bases outside the gene matches: 3. CDR3 length equals 14 residues. CDR1 MNHEY and CDR2 SVGAGI come from the germline V gene. The DNA of the CDR3 is TGTGCCAGCTCAGGGGGCTTCTCTGGAAACACCATATATTTT. The encoded protein is CASSGGFSGNTIYF.

This clone was seen a few times. The CDR3 region is CASSHEGQGQPQHF. The CDR3 DNA reads as TGTGCCAGCAGTCATGAGGGACAGGGGCAGCCCCAGCATTTT. The V gene is TRBV25-1, the J gene TRBJ1-5, with 10 nucleotides matching TRBD1. In germline, CDR1 is MGHDK, CDR2 SYGVNS. CDR3 size: 14 residues. V shed 5 bases and J 7 bases; nucleotides not matched to a gene: 5.